This T cell receptor beta chain came from a study of regulatory T cells in long-lasting Graves disease. Study-level results: Relative to new patients (around 1,000), persistent patients exhibited greater sharing of public clonotypes (around 2,700).

This clonotype was counted ten times or more. Antigen: not known. CDR1 and CDR2 (germline): GTSNPN, SVGIG (reference sequence). The J segment lost 5 bases and the V segment lost 2 bases, leaving 5 bases of the junction unmatched. The CDR3 has 14 residues. This sample's time point: persistent/refractory GD, antithyroid drugs over 5 years with positive TRAb. Construction of the TCR library relied on RNA isolated from PBMCs. Building of the TCR beta libraries involved iRepertoire HTBI primers and Arm-PCR of CDR3 regions. In the original processing: Samples revealed 62 TRBV and 15 or so TRBJ segments. One entry per CDR3 protein results from TCRdb running MiXCR on the multiplex PCR reads. The V and J calls, along with clone size, are taken from TCRdb and not from the paper's own processing. The sample contains almost 350,000 distinct CDR3 sequences, 15% to 20% of which appear only once.

This TCR was recovered from a female donor with Graves disease. The chain employs TRBV30 and TRBJ2-5; TRBD1 agrees at 10 bases. The material was peripheral blood mononuclear cells (PBMCs), obtained when the disease was refractory, from a patient treated with antithyroid drugs. CDR3 DNA: TGTGCCTGGAGTTCGACAGGGGGCCTGGAGACCCAGTACTTC. Translated: CAWSSTGGLETQYF.